These 24 T cell receptor beta chains originate from one sample sequenced in a study of T-cell reconstitution after alpha-beta-depleted transplantation in children (dated by TCRdb to 2016 to 2018). Library creation used PCR. Instrument used: Illumina HiSeq 2500. TCR libraries were prepared with molecular barcoding, using unique molecular identifiers to normalize TCRbeta repertoire quantification. TCRdb passed the public sequencing reads through fastp at Q25 and MiXCR, retaining productive beta sequences. Every CDR3 protein is listed once, alongside the most common genes and DNA of its rows. Within this sample are about 78,000 distinct CDR3 sequences, with 13% to 15% of them counted one time only. Clones ranked in the top ten supply 25% to 30% of the sample. The sample's treatment or condition label is to be understood as: allogeneic hematopoietic cell transplantation with graft depleted of TCRalphabeta T cells and CD19 B cells.

Sample: PBMCs, mostly from graft donor cells, taken 180 days after TCRalphabeta/CD19-depleted stem cell transplant. The receptors originated from a male patient between 2 and 15 years old who had a stem cell transplant for acute lymphoblastic leukemia, so the T cells may come from the graft donor.

This clonotype appeared a few times. The chain is built from TRBV5-6 and TRBJ2-1; no clear D gene. The CDR3 sequence is 11 residues long. Germline CDR1 SGHDT, CDR2 YYEEEE. V was pared by 3 bases and J by 10 bases, with 8 bases between. The CDR3 region is CASSSRREQFF. For the CDR3, the DNA is TGTGCCAGCAGCTCGAGGCGGGAGCAGTTCTTC.

As to this clonotype: This may be a read error, as it is one base from a much larger clone. It is likely a read error, because the conserved phenylalanine at the end of the CDR3 is missing. The V call is TRBV5-6, the J call TRBJ2-7; no firm D call. V gave up 1 base and J gave up 3 bases, with 5 bases separating them. CDR1 and CDR2 (germline): SGHDT, YYEEEE. The CDR3 sequence is 12 residues long. CDR3 protein: CASSLTDYEQYL. The CDR3 DNA reads TGTGCCAGCAGCTTGACAGACTACGAGCAGTACTTG.

There are a few counts of this clonotype. J is TRBJ1-2 and V is TRBV28; possibly TRBD1 for D (6 bases). The CDR3 has 15 amino acids. The V end was cut by 6 bases, the J end by 4 bases, with 18 bases between. Germline-derived CDR1 and CDR2 are MDHEN and SYDVKM. CDR3 region: CASSLKIQGAYGYTF. CDR3 sequence (DNA): TGTGCCAGCAGCCTAAAGATACAGGGTGCCTATGGCTACACCTTC.

The V call is TRBV9, the J call TRBJ1-3; 8 nucleotides align to TRBD1. V was pared by 4 bases and J by 0 bases, with 6 bases of the junction left unmatched. Germline V gene sequence: CDR1 SGDLS, CDR2 YYNGEE. The CDR3 runs 16 residues. CDR3 DNA: TGTGCCAGCAGCACCCGACAGGGGATCTCTGGAAACACCATATATTTT. Encoded protein: CASSTRQGISGNTIYF. The full variable domain, in which reference TRBV9 and TRBJ1-3 provide the parts outside the CDR3, is DSGVTQTPKHLITATGQRVTLRCSPRSGDLSVYWYQQSLDQGLQFLIQYYNGEERAKGNILERFSAQQFPDLHSELNLSSLELGDSALYFCASSTRQGISGNTIYFGEGSWLTVV.

At least ten counts were recorded for this clonotype. This rearrangement joins TRBV10-3 to TRBJ1-2; 7 bases are a match to TRBD1. Germline V CDR1 and CDR2: ENHRY, SYGVKD. The CDR3 consists of 14 residues. The J segment lost 4 bases and the V segment lost 6 bases, leaving 8 bases of the junction unmatched. CDR3 nucleotides: TGTGCCATCAGCGAACAGGGGCCCCTCTATGGCTACACCTTC. This sequence encodes CAISEQGPLYGYTF.

The chain recombines TRBV12-3 or TRBV12-4 with TRBJ1-4; D is unclear. Trimming cost V 6 bases and J 4 bases, with 12 bases left between them. The CDR3 is 14 residues long. In DNA, the CDR3 is TGTGCCAGCAGCCAAGAGGGAGATAATGAAAAACTGTTTTTT. Translation: CASSQEGDNEKLFF.

This clonotype was counted only a few times. The chain couples TRBV7-4 to TRBJ1-2, with TRBD1 as a possible D gene (5 bases). The V gene lost 6 bases and the J gene lost 8 bases, with 25 bases spanning the gap. The V gene's germline CDR1 is SGHVT and CDR2 SQSDAQ. The CDR3 has 16 amino acids. The DNA of the CDR3 is TGTGCCAGCAGTCCACCAGGGTATAGATGCAAGGACGGCTACACCTTC. Protein: CASSPPGYRCKDGYTF.

The chain is built from TRBV5-1 and TRBJ1-6; 8 positions match TRBD1. Germline assignment: CDR1 SGHRS and CDR2 YFSETQ. Unmatched junction bases numbered 5, after V lost 5 bases and J lost 10 bases. The CDR3 has 13 residues. The CDR3 nucleotides are TGCGCCAGCAGGACAGGGGTAAAGTCACCCCTCCACTTT. The encoded protein is CASRTGVKSPLHF.

The table lists this clonotype with many counts. This chain connects TRBV5-1 to TRBJ2-1, with 7 bases aligning to TRBD2. The germline V gene has CDR1 SGHRS and CDR2 YFSETQ. This CDR3 has 15 residues. With 3 bases clipped from V and 4 bases from J, the junction kept 7 bases outside the gene matches. Here the CDR3 reads CASSYPSGAYNEQFF. CDR3 DNA sequence: TGCGCCAGCAGCTATCCTAGCGGAGCTTACAATGAGCAGTTCTTC.

The rearrangement uses TRBV28 and TRBJ1-2, with D possibly matching TRBD1 (6 bases). CDR3 length: 11 residues. The V end lost 7 bases, the J end lost 7 bases, and 10 bases lay between the germline ends. Germline V gene data show CDR1 as MDHEN and CDR2 as SYDVKM. Here the CDR3 DNA reads TGTGCCAGCAACGGGGGCCTTGGCTACACCTTC. Translation gives CASNGGLGYTF.

A few counts support this clonotype. The V and J genes are TRBV5-1 and TRBJ1-1; TRBD1 matches at 7 bases. The CDR3 runs to 13 residues. Trimming removed 4 bases from V and 4 bases from J; junction bases left unmatched: 4. From germline, CDR1 is SGHRS and CDR2 YFSETQ. CDR3 amino acids: CASSEDRVTEAFF. In nucleotides, the CDR3 is TGCGCCAGCAGCGAAGACAGGGTCACTGAAGCTTTCTTT.

A few counts support this clonotype. The chain joins TRBV24-1 to TRBJ2-3; possibly TRBD1 or TRBD2 for D (6 bases each). This CDR3 region has 14 residues. The ends were cut back, 5 bases at V and 1 base at J, with 9 bases in the middle. Germline lookup yields CDR1 KGHDR and CDR2 SFDVKD. The CDR3 protein is CATSAGGGTDTQYF. CDR3 sequence (DNA): TGTGCCACCAGTGCCGGGGGCGGCACAGATACGCAGTATTTT.

The table lists this clonotype with a few counts. The genes are TRBV10-3 and TRBJ2-3; a weak D match, TRBD1 (6 bases). The CDR3 covers 11 residues. The germline gives CDR1 ENHRY, CDR2 SYGVKD. Trimming took 7 bases from V and 6 from J, leaving 8 bases between them. The DNA of the CDR3 is TGTGCCATCACCACAGGGGATACGCAGTATTTT. Its protein product is CAITTGDTQYF.

V and J are TRBV7-2 and TRBJ2-4; the match to TRBD1 covers 7 bases. V trimming: 1 base; J trimming: 9 bases; junction bases outside the gene matches: 12. CDR3 size: 16 residues. CDR1 is SGHTA and CDR2 is FQGNSA in the germline V gene. The CDR3 DNA reads TGTGCCAGCAGCTTAGGCCCTCTATTGACAGGGCGCATTCAGTACTTC. Protein product: CASSLGPLLTGRIQYF.

The chain has TRBV11-2 and TRBJ2-7; 7 positions agree with TRBD2. Germline loops: CDR1 SGHAT, CDR2 FQNNGV. The J segment lost 2 bases and the V segment lost 5 bases, leaving 6 bases of the junction unmatched. The CDR3 is 14 amino acids. Written as DNA, the CDR3 is TGTGCCAGCAGCCGACTAGCTTCGGCCTACGAGCAGTACTTC. Translating gives CASSRLASAYEQYF.

The chain combines TRBV30 with TRBJ2-4, with 9 bases identical to TRBD1. V gave up 3 bases and J gave up 3 bases; unmatched junction bases: 0. Germline V CDR1 and CDR2: GTSNPN, SVGIG (reference sequence). This CDR3 has 13 residues. This chain's CDR3 is CAWRTGGKNIQYF. For the CDR3, the DNA is TGTGCCTGGAGGACAGGGGGCAAAAACATTCAGTACTTC.

The sample holds many counts of this clonotype. V is TRBV18 and J is TRBJ2-1, with D possibly matching TRBD1 (5 bases). Deletions cut 3 bases from V and 6 bases from J, with 12 bases between. Germline assignment: CDR1 KGHSH and CDR2 LQKENI. CDR3 length: 14 amino acids. CDR3 nucleotides: TGTGCCAGCTCACCCGGCAGGGATAGCAATGAGCAGTTCTTC. Protein sequence: CASSPGRDSNEQFF.

This clonotype was counted many times. This chain uses TRBV7-3 with TRBJ2-7; D possibly uses TRBD1 or TRBD2 (5 bases each). Germline lookup yields CDR1 SGHTA and CDR2 FQGTGA. V was shortened by 2 bases and J by 2 bases, with 7 bases between the two germline ends. The length of the CDR3 is 13 residues. CDR3 sequence: CASSLGTAYEQYF. The CDR3 DNA follows: TGTGCCAGCAGCTTAGGGACGGCCTACGAGCAGTACTTC.

V and J are TRBV11-2 and TRBJ1-1; 9 bases fit TRBD1. CDR1 is SGHAT and CDR2 is FQNNGV in the germline V gene. V gave up 4 bases and J gave up 7 bases; unmatched junction bases: 7. The CDR3 length is 14 residues. CDR3 amino acids: CASSSLDRGGEAFF. The CDR3 coding sequence is TGTGCCAGCAGCTCCCTGGACAGGGGAGGTGAAGCTTTCTTT.

The V call is TRBV2, the J call TRBJ2-7; the D is unclear. CDR1 is SNHLY and CDR2 is FYNNEI in the germline V gene. Trimming took off 3 bases at V and 4 bases at J, with 16 bases between the two ends. The CDR3 extends over 15 amino acids. This CDR3 reads CASSDPLPHSYEQYF. CDR3 nucleotide sequence: TGTGCCAGCAGTGACCCCCTCCCACACAGTTACGAGCAGTACTTC.

V usage is TRBV28 and J usage is TRBJ2-5; possible D gene TRBD2, 5 bases. The CDR3 covers 12 residues. Germline loops: CDR1 MDHEN, CDR2 SYDVKM. Trimming pared 3 bases from V and 6 bases from J, leaving 8 bases between. CDR3 residues: CASSFRGKTQYF. DNA for the CDR3: TGTGCCAGCAGTTTCAGAGGGAAGACCCAGTACTTC.

This clonotype has just a few counts. The J gene is TRBJ1-1, the V gene TRBV7-6; weak D call: TRBD1 (6 bases). Per germline, CDR1 SGHVS and CDR2 FNYEAQ. V dropped 5 bases and J dropped 5 bases, with 12 bases sitting between them. This CDR3 has 13 residues. This CDR3 reads CASSRKQGTEAFF. In DNA form, the CDR3 reads TGTGCCAGCAGCCGAAAACAGGGAACTGAAGCTTTCTTT.

This clonotype was detected only a few times. The V call is TRBV7-6, the J call TRBJ2-3; D uncertain. The CDR3 is 15 amino acids. V was cut by 6 bases and J by 3 bases, with 16 bases left in between. CDR1 and CDR2 (germline): SGHVS, FNYEAQ. The CDR3: CASSARGHGTDTQYF. The CDR3 nucleotides read TGTGCCAGCAGTGCGAGAGGCCACGGGACAGATACGCAGTATTTT. The full variable domain, completed using reference TRBV7-6 and TRBJ2-3, is GAGVSQSPRYKVTKRGQDVALRCDPISGHVSLYWYRQALGQGPEFLTYFNYEAQQDKSGLPNDRFSAERPEGSISTLTIQRTEQRDSAMYRCASSARGHGTDTQYFGPGTRLTVL.

This sequence joins TRBV20-1 and TRBJ1-1; 7 positions agree with TRBD1. Germline assignment: CDR1 DFQATT and CDR2 SNEGSKA (reference sequence). V lost 6 bases and J lost 3; bases outside the gene matches: 10. The CDR3 consists of 14 residues. CDR3 DNA: TGCAGTGCACCTGGACAGGACCCTTACACTGAAGCTTTCTTT. Encoded protein: CSAPGQDPYTEAFF.